The 4 T cell receptor beta chains below come from one sample, sequenced in a study of cytomegalovirus exposure and HLA in healthy donors. A multiplex PCR was run with 60 Vbeta primers and 13 Jbeta primers. Measured with immunoSEQ multiplex PCR; TCRdb has only the in-frame clones, and not every one. The sample is made up of over 110,000 clones, and the top ten hold about 0.96% of it. The sequenced material came from PBMCs. The receptors originated from a male donor in good health and CMV-seronegative.

The V gene is TRBV5-1, the J gene TRBJ2-7; weak D call: TRBD2 (5 bases). Germline lookup yields CDR1 SGHRS and CDR2 YFSETQ. The CDR3 length is 15 residues. V lost 0 bases and J lost 0, with 10 bases in between. This CDR3 reads CASSLAAGSSYEQYF. The DNA of the CDR3 is TGCGCCAGCAGCTTGGCCGCGGGCAGCTCCTACGAGCAGTACTTC.

The V call is TRBV6-6, the J call TRBJ2-7; D is possibly TRBD2 (6 bases). CDR1 is MNHNY, CDR2 SVGAGI, per germline (reference sequence). The length of the CDR3 is 11 residues. The V gene lost 11 bases and the J gene lost 4 bases, with 12 bases spanning the gap. For the CDR3, the DNA is TGTGCCCGCCCGGGGGAGTACGAGCAGTACTTC. Translated, it gives CARPGEYEQYF.

The J gene is TRBJ1-1, the V gene TRBV6-5; no clear D gene. Germline V gene lookup returns CDR1 MNHEY and CDR2 SVGAGI. V lost 2 bases and J lost 1, with 5 bases in between. The CDR3 runs 13 residues. The CDR3 sequence is CASSYKRNTEAFF. The CDR3 DNA is TGTGCCAGCAGTTACAAGAGGAACACTGAAGCTTTCTTT.

The CDR3 coding sequence is TGTGCCAGCAGGGGGACAGGATTTGGCAATCAGCCCCAGCATTTT. Translation gives CASRGTGFGNQPQHF. The chain uses TRBV6-5 and TRBJ1-5; 8 bases align to TRBD1. Trimming at V came to 6 bases and at J to 2 bases, leaving 6 bases not matched to a gene. The CDR3 is 15 residues long. Germline assignment: CDR1 MNHEY and CDR2 SVGAGI.